This T cell receptor (beta chain) was sequenced for a study of shared clonotypes between healthy human individuals. The data were produced by immunoSEQ multiplex PCR, yet TCRdb's version contains in-frame clones alone and is incomplete. The sample has hundreds of thousands of clones, approximately 73% seen once; the top ten hold 1.5% to 2%. V was pared by 6 bases and J by 2 bases, with 14 bases between. The CDR3 has 15 amino acids. Germline CDR1 and CDR2: SGHTA and FQGTGA. The sample taken for sequencing was memory CD4+ T cells sorted from blood. The subset here: CD45RA-negative fraction. The chain recombines TRBV7-3 with TRBJ2-1; D may be TRBD2 (5 bases). This receptor was identified in a woman in her thirties in good health. The CDR3 protein is CASSKAAGTYNEQFF. CDR3 sequence (DNA): TGTGCCAGCAGTAAAGCGGCGGGTACCTACAATGAGCAGTTCTTC. The entire variable domain, with the rest obtained from reference TRBV7-3 and TRBJ2-1, is as follows: GAGVSQTPSNKVTEKGKYVELRCDPISGHTALYWYRQSLGQGPEFLIYFQGTGAADDSGLPNDRFFAVRPEGSVSTLKIQRTERGDSAVYLCASSKAAGTYNEQFFGPGTRLTVL.